The source of this T cell receptor beta chain is a study of blood T cells in healthy people across ages. As to this clonotype: Its specificity is unknown.

Whole-study results and caveats: In older individuals, TCR beta diversity per million T cells was lower, falling roughly linearly with age. Naive T cell percentage and TCR beta diversity correlated strongly. Whereas aged donors had fewer naive CD4+ cells, long-lived donors had more of them and higher diversity.

The CDR3 contains 14 residues. A sample-barcoded 5' primer and a J-beta primer mix were used in a second PCR of roughly 7 to 11 cycles. In TCRdb, the 5' RACE reads were re-called with MiXCR into one record per CDR3 protein. The sample has about 1.5 million distinct CDR3 sequences; 40% to 45% are singletons. The chain combines TRBV12-3 or TRBV12-4 with TRBJ2-1, with TRBD2 as a possible D gene (6 bases). The assigned J gene may be wrong: the sequence end matches TRBJ2-7 better. Sequencing was carried out using blood. This clonotype was sampled from a woman between 18 and 29 years old in good health. CDR3 in DNA: TGTGCCAGCAGTCGCGGGACGAAGTACAATGAGCAGTACTTC. This encodes CASSRGTKYNEQYF.